The clone carrying this T cell receptor (beta chain) was recorded a few times. Its target is unknown. This entry is derived from a study of cytomegalovirus exposure and HLA in healthy donors. Trimming at V came to 4 bases and at J to 6 bases, leaving 12 bases not matched to a gene. The CDR3 has 17 amino acids. The germline V gene has CDR1 SGHVS and CDR2 FNYEAQ. 60 Vbeta and 13 Jbeta primers were used in PCR. Assay used: immunoSEQ multiplex PCR; TCRdb lists only in-frame clones, some missing. The top ten clones hold more than 6.5% of a sample with roughly 130,000 clones, around two thirds of them seen once. Points from the study as a whole: TCR beta V- and J-gene trimming, according to a later analysis, was linked to a missense DCLRE1C variant. Certain indistinguishable V segments, among them TRBV6-2 and TRBV6-3, were excluded. It was 150 to 200 TCR beta chains that were listed as cytomegalovirus-associated. Many donors carried some public TCRs, although rarity characterized most TCR sequences.

The specimen was PBMCs. This clonotype was sampled from a woman aged 35 to 49 in good health and CMV-seropositive. The rearrangement links TRBV7-6 to TRBJ1-5, with 10 bases fitting TRBD1. CDR3 in DNA: TGTGCCAGCAGCTCATTAACCGGGACAGGGGAGAGTCAGCCCCAGCATTTT. Translation: CASSSLTGTGESQPQHF.